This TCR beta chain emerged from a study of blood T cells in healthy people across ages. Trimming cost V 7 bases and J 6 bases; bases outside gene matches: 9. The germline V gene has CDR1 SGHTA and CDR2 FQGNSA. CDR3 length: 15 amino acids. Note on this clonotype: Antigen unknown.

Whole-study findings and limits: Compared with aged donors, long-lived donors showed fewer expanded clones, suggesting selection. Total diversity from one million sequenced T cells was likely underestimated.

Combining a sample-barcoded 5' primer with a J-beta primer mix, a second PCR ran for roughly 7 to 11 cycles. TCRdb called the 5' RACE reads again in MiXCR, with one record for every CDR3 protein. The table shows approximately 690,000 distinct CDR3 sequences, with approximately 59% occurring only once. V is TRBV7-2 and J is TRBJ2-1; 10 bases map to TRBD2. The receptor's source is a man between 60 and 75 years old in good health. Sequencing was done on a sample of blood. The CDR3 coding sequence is TGTGCCAGCACCCAAGGGCTAGCGGGGGCCAATGAGCAGTTCTTC. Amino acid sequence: CASTQGLAGANEQFF.